Following are 24 T cell receptor beta chains from one sample sequenced in a study of blood T cell repertoires in COVID-19. Profiled with immunoSEQ multiplex PCR; TCRdb holds only in-frame clones, not every one. The profile shows 120,000 to 150,000 clones, over 75% of them singletons. Source material: peripheral blood. The source is a woman between 45 and 60 years old with acute or convalescent COVID-19.

The chain employs TRBV6-5 and TRBJ1-3; 7 nucleotides match TRBD1. The germline CDR1 and CDR2 sequences are MNHEY and SVGAGI. The CDR3 contains 16 residues. V lost 4 bases, J lost 0 bases, and 6 bases stayed unmatched. CDR3 DNA sequence: TGTGCCAGCAGTTCCGGACAGGAGCTCTCTGGAAACACCATATATTTT. Its protein product is CASSSGQELSGNTIYF.

This clone was observed a few times. The rearrangement joins TRBV2 to TRBJ1-2; D possibly corresponds to TRBD1 (6 bases). Trimming took off 0 bases at V and 7 bases at J, with 12 bases between the two ends. Germline lookup yields CDR1 SNHLY and CDR2 FYNNEI. The CDR3 spans 14 residues. The CDR3 coding sequence is TGTGCCAGCAGTGAAGCGCTAGGGGGTGGTGGCTACACCTTC. Protein product: CASSEALGGGGYTF.

The chain carries TRBV27 and TRBJ1-1; the D is unclear. The V end lost 5 bases, the J end lost 3 bases, and 10 bases lay between the germline ends. Germline V gene sequence: CDR1 MNHEY, CDR2 SMNVEV (reference sequence). CDR3 length: 13 residues. DNA of the CDR3: TGTGCCAGCAGTATTCCAGGATACACTGAAGCTTTCTTT. It specifies CASSIPGYTEAFF.

The DNA for the CDR3 is TGTGCCAGCTCCGGAACAGAGACCACAGATACGCAGTATTTT. Its protein is CASSGTETTDTQYF. The J gene is TRBJ2-3, the V gene TRBV2; D is unclear. Germline V CDR1 and CDR2: SNHLY, FYNNEI. This CDR3 has 14 residues. Trimming left V 8 bases short and J 2 bases short, with 14 bases between.

The rearrangement uses TRBV12-3 or TRBV12-4 and TRBJ1-5; D gene uncertain. V shed 6 bases and J shed 6 bases, with 12 bases lying between them. The CDR3 length is 13 residues. Here the CDR3 DNA reads TGTGCCAGCAGCCCTTCCATTAGTCAGCCCCAGCATTTT. This encodes CASSPSISQPQHF.

The chain employs TRBV7-2 and TRBJ1-1, with D perhaps TRBD1 (6 bases). Germline CDR1 SGHTA, CDR2 FQGNSA. V was cut by 4 bases and J by 12 bases, with 18 bases left in between. This CDR3 is built from 13 residues. The CDR3 DNA reads as TGTGCCAGCAGCTCGTACGCCCGGGACACAACTTTCTTT. It is translated as CASSSYARDTTFF.

The rearrangement uses TRBV6-6 and TRBJ1-2; no clear D. Looked up from germline, CDR1 is MNHNY and CDR2 is SVGAGI (reference sequence). CDR3 length: 14 residues. Trimming took off 0 bases at V and 2 bases at J, with 7 bases between the two ends. The CDR3 DNA sequence: TGTGCCAGCAGTTACTCGGAGCAGAACTATGGCTACACCTTC. Encoded protein: CASSYSEQNYGYTF.

The V and J genes are TRBV14 and TRBJ1-1; D is unresolved. This CDR3 is built from 15 residues. V was pared by 0 bases and J by 4 bases, with 12 bases between. The V gene's germline CDR1 is SGHDN and CDR2 FVKESK. CDR3 protein: CASSQDLEWSTEAFF. CDR3 DNA sequence: TGTGCCAGCAGCCAAGATCTGGAGTGGAGCACTGAAGCTTTCTTT.

As to this clone: The same CDR3 arises from other DNA sequences in this sample as well. This sequence joins TRBV5-1 and TRBJ1-1, with D possibly being TRBD1 (6 bases). Germline values: CDR1 SGHRS, CDR2 YFSETQ. The CDR3 length is 15 residues. V shed 7 bases and J shed 2 bases, with 18 bases lying between them. CDR3 coding DNA: TGCGCCAGCGGGCCGAGGGAGGGGGGAAACACTGAAGCTTTCTTT. As protein: CASGPREGGNTEAFF.

The chain combines TRBV4-3 with TRBJ1-2; tentatively, D is TRBD1 (5 bases). V was cut by 1 base and J by 2 bases, with 14 bases left in between. The germline CDR1 and CDR2 sequences are LGHNA and YSLEER. This CDR3 spans 16 amino acids. CDR3 loop: CASSQVGVQVNYGYTF. As DNA, the CDR3 is TGCGCCAGCAGCCAAGTCGGCGTACAGGTCAACTATGGCTACACCTTC.

This clone came up many times. The V and J genes are TRBV6-6 and TRBJ1-5; perhaps TRBD1 as D (5 bases). The germline gives CDR1 MNHNY, CDR2 SVGAGI (reference sequence). V lost 7 bases, J lost 4 bases, and 14 bases lay in between. The CDR3 sequence is 14 residues long. CDR3 bases: TGTGCCAGCACCACCAGCGACAGTAATCAGCCCCAGCATTTT. Protein sequence: CASTTSDSNQPQHF.

This rearrangement joins TRBV5-1 to TRBJ2-2; 10 bases are a match to TRBD2. The CDR3 extends over 15 amino acids. With V trimmed by 9 bases and J by 5 bases, 10 bases remained unmatched. Germline V gene sequence: CDR1 SGHRS, CDR2 YFSETQ. The CDR3 reads CATKAGGPETGELFF. The DNA of the CDR3 is TGCGCCACCAAAGCGGGGGGGCCAGAGACCGGGGAGCTGTTTTTT.

This clone was seen just once. This sequence joins TRBV4-1 and TRBJ2-1; the match to TRBD1 covers 9 bases. Germline CDR1 is MGHRA and CDR2 is YSYEKL. The CDR3 is 17 residues long. Losses at the gene ends were 2 bases for V and 8 bases for J; bases not matched to a gene: 13. The DNA of the CDR3 is TGCGCCAGCAGCCAATTAGTCCCGGGACAGGGATCCCATGAGCAGTTCTTC. Translating gives CASSQLVPGQGSHEQFF.

The chain joins TRBV7-2 to TRBJ1-2; 7 nucleotides match TRBD1. The CDR3 is made up of 15 amino acids. The V and J ends lost 0 bases and 10 bases, in that order; junction bases with no gene match: 11. Germline-derived CDR1 and CDR2 are SGHTA and FQGNSA. CDR3 residues: CASSLALGTGADYTF. The CDR3 coding sequence is TGTGCCAGCAGCTTAGCGCTTGGTACAGGGGCGGACTACACCTTC.

This clone was seen more than once but under ten times. The V gene is TRBV28, the J gene TRBJ2-7, with 10 bases identical to TRBD2. This CDR3 is built from 15 residues. The J segment lost 1 base and the V segment lost 5 bases, leaving 5 bases of the junction unmatched. From germline, CDR1 is MDHEN and CDR2 SYDVKM. In nucleotides, the CDR3 is TGTGCCAGCAGTAAGGGACTAGCGCAGTCCTACGAGCAGTACTTC. Translation: CASSKGLAQSYEQYF.

V usage is TRBV11-1 and J usage is TRBJ1-1; 8 bases match TRBD1. The CDR3 sequence is 14 residues long. V shed 5 bases, J shed 5 bases, and the junction held 7 bases outside the gene matches. Germline loops: CDR1 SGHAT, CDR2 FQDESV (reference sequence). CDR3 residues: CASSLGQVLTEAFF. CDR3 bases: TGTGCCAGCAGCCTGGGACAGGTGCTGACTGAAGCTTTCTTT.

J is TRBJ2-2 and V is TRBV28, with a weak D call TRBD1 (6 bases). V lost 2 bases and J 0 bases, leaving 10 bases between the germline ends. Per germline, CDR1 MDHEN and CDR2 SYDVKM. The length of the CDR3 is 16 residues. The DNA for the CDR3 is TGTGCCAGCAGTTTAGGGACAAACGCGAACACCGGGGAGCTGTTTTTT. It encodes CASSLGTNANTGELFF.

CDR3 in amino acids: CASSQATGLVNEQFF. CDR3 bases: TGTGCCAGTAGTCAAGCGACGGGACTAGTGAATGAGCAGTTCTTC. The genes are TRBV19 and TRBJ2-1, with 8 positions matching TRBD2. This CDR3 has 15 residues. The germline V gene has CDR1 LNHDA and CDR2 SQIVND (reference sequence). J gave up 7 bases and V 5 bases, and 10 bases lay outside the gene matches.

V gene TRBV19 combines with J gene TRBJ1-5; tentatively, D is TRBD1 (5 bases). The V and J ends lost 2 bases and 7 bases respectively, with 9 bases between them. From germline, CDR1 is LNHDA and CDR2 SQIVND (reference sequence). This CDR3 has 13 residues. The CDR3 protein is CASSIQGGQPQHF. The CDR3 DNA is TGTGCCAGTAGTATACAGGGCGGACAGCCCCAGCATTTT.

A few counts support this clone. CDR3 loop: CARTTGGNEQFF. The CDR3 DNA follows: TGTGCCAGGACCACCGGGGGAAATGAGCAGTTCTTC. V is TRBV7-9 and J is TRBJ2-1; maybe TRBD2 (6 bases). Germline V gene data show CDR1 as SEHNR and CDR2 as FQNEAQ (reference sequence). The CDR3 is 12 residues long. Trimming stripped 9 bases from V and 7 bases from J, with 13 bases between.

The gene calls are TRBV6-2 or TRBV6-3 and TRBJ2-1; D is possibly TRBD2 (6 bases). The V and J ends lost 0 bases and 2 bases respectively, with 8 bases between them. There are 15 residues in the CDR3. Germline V lookup: CDR1 MNHEY, CDR2 SVGEGT. The CDR3 coding sequence is TGTGCCAGCAGTTACTCCCGGGGGACCTACAATGAGCAGTTCTTC. Its translation: CASSYSRGTYNEQFF.

This chain connects TRBV20-1 to TRBJ2-1, with unresolved D. V shed 6 bases and J shed 5 bases, with 5 bases lying between them. The CDR3 covers 10 residues. Germline values: CDR1 DFQATT, CDR2 SNEGSKA (reference sequence). As DNA, the CDR3 is TGCAGTGCCCGGGACAATGAGCAGTTCTTC. Amino acid sequence: CSARDNEQFF.

In its sample, this clone was seen once. The chain's CDR3 is CASSPQVSNTEAFF. CDR3 DNA: TGTGCCAGCAGCCCCCAGGTATCTAACACTGAAGCTTTCTTT. V is TRBV2 and J is TRBJ1-1; unclear D gene. The CDR3 covers 14 residues. CDR1 is SNHLY and CDR2 is FYNNEI in the germline V gene. The V end was cut by 6 bases, the J end by 2 bases, with 13 bases between. Full variable domain (missing parts from reference TRBV2 and TRBJ1-1): EPEVTQTPSHQVTQMGQEVILRCVPISNHLYFYWYRQILGQKVEFLVSFYNNEISEKSEIFDDQFSVERPDGSNFTLKIRSTKLEDSAMYFCASSPQVSNTEAFFGQGTRLTVV.

This clone has a single count. V and J are TRBV7-6 and TRBJ1-5; 7 bases line up with TRBD1. With 1 base clipped from V and 0 bases from J, the junction kept 3 bases outside the gene matches. There are 16 residues in the CDR3. Germline V lookup: CDR1 SGHVS, CDR2 FNYEAQ. As DNA, the CDR3 is TGTGCCAGCAGCTTAGAGGGACAGTATAGCAATCAGCCCCAGCATTTT. Amino acid sequence: CASSLEGQYSNQPQHF.